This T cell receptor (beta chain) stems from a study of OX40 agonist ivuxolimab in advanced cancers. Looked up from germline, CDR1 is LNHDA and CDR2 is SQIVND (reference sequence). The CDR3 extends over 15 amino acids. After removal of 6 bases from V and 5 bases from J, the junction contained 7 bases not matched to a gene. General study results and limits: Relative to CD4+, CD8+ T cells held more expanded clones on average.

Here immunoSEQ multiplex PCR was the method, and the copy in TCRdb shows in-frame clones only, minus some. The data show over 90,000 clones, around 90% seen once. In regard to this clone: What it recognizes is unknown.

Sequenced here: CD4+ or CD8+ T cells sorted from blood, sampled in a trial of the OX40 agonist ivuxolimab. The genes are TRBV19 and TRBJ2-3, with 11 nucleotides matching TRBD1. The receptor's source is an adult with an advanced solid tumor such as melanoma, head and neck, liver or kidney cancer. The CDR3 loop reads CASRPRTGGRDTQYF. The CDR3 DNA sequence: TGTGCCAGTAGACCCCGGACAGGGGGCAGAGATACGCAGTATTTT.